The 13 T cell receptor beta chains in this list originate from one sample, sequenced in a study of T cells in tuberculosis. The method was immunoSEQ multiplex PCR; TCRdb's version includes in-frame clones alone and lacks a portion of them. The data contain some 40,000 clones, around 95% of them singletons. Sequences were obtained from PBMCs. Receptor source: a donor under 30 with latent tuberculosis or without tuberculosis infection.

CDR3 in amino acids: CASSQEPGLYEQYF. CDR3 nucleotide sequence: TGCGCCAGCAGCCAAGAACCGGGACTATACGAGCAGTACTTC. This sequence joins TRBV4-1 and TRBJ2-7; 7 nucleotides match TRBD2. Germline CDR1 is MGHRA and CDR2 is YSYEKL. The CDR3 totals 14 residues. The trim removed 0 bases at V and 4 bases at J, leaving 3 bases unmatched.

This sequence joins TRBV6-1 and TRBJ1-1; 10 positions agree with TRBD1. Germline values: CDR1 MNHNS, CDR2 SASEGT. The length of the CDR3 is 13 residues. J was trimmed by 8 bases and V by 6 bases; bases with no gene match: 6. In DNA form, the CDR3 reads TGTGCCAGCAGGGGCCGGGACAGGGGAGAAGCTTTCTTT. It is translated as CASRGRDRGEAFF.

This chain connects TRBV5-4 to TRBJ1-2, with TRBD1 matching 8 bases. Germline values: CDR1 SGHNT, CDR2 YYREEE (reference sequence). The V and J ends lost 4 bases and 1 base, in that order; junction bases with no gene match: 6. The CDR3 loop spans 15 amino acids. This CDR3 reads CASSDRGFGNYGYTF. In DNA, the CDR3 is TGTGCCAGCAGCGACAGGGGTTTTGGTAACTATGGCTACACCTTC.

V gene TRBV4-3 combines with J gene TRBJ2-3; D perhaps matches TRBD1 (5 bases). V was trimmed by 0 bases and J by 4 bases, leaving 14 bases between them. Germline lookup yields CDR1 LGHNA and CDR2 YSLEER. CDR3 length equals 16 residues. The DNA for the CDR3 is TGCGCCAGCAGCCAAGACTCAGGGAATCTAGCAGATACGCAGTATTTT. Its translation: CASSQDSGNLADTQYF.

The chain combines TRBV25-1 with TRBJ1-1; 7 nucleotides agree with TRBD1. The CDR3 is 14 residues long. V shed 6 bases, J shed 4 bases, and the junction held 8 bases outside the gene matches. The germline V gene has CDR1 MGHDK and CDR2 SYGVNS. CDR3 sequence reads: CASSRQGEGTEAFF. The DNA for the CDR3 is TGTGCCAGCAGCCGACAGGGTGAGGGCACTGAAGCTTTCTTT.

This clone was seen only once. The CDR3 DNA follows: TGTGCCAGCAGCTTCCGAAGGGGTGAAAAACTGTTTTTT. This translates into CASSFRRGEKLFF. V is TRBV11-2 and J is TRBJ1-4; D may be TRBD1 (5 bases). Germline values: CDR1 SGHAT, CDR2 FQNNGV. V lost 3 bases to trimming and J lost 7 bases, with 9 bases between them. The CDR3 sequence is 13 residues long.

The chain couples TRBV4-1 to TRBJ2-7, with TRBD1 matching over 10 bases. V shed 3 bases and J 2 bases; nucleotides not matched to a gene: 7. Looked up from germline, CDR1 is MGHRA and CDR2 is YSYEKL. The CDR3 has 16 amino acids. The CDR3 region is CASSHIDRGQAYEQYF. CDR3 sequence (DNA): TGCGCCAGCAGCCATATTGACAGGGGGCAAGCCTACGAGCAGTACTTC.

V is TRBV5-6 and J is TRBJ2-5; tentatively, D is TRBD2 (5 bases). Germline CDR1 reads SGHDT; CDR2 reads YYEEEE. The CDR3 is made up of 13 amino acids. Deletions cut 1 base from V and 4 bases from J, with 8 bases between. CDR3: CASSLWAGETQYF. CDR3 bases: TGTGCCAGCAGCTTGTGGGCGGGAGAGACCCAGTACTTC. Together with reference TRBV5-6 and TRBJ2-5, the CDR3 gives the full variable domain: DAGVTQSPTHLIKTRGQQVTLRCSPKSGHDTVSWYQQALGQGPQFIFQYYEEEERQRGNFPDRFSGHQFPNYSSELNVNALLLGDSALYLCASSLWAGETQYFGPGTRLLVL.

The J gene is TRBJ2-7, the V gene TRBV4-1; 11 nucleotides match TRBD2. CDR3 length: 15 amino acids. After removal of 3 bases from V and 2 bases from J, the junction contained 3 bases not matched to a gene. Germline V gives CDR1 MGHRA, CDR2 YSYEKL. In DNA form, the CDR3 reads TGCGCCAGCAGCCAGCTAGCGGGGGGTACCTACGAGCAGTACTTC. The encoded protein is CASSQLAGGTYEQYF.

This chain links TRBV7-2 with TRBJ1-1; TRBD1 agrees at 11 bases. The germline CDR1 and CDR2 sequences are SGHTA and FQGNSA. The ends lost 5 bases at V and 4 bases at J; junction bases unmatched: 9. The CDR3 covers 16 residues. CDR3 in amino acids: CASSTGQGASATEAFF. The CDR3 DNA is TGTGCCAGCAGCACCGGACAGGGGGCGTCGGCCACTGAAGCTTTCTTT.

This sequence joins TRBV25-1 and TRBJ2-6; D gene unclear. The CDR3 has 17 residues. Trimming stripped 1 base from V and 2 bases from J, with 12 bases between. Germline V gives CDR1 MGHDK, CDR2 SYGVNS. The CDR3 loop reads CASSESKAATGANVLTF. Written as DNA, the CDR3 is TGTGCCAGCAGTGAATCCAAGGCGGCGACTGGGGCCAACGTCCTGACTTTC.

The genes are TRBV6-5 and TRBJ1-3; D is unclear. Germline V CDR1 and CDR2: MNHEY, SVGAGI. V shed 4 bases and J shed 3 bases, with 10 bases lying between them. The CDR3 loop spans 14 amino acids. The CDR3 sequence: CASSFVSGGNTIYF. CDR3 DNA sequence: TGTGCCAGCAGTTTCGTCTCAGGTGGAAACACCATATATTTT.

CDR3 bases: TGTGCCAGCTCAATCGCCCGGGACACGAAAGCTTTCTTT. Translation gives CASSIARDTKAFF. The rearrangement uses TRBV18 and TRBJ1-1, with D possibly TRBD1 on 6 matching bases. This CDR3 contains 13 residues. Germline-derived CDR1 and CDR2 are KGHSH and LQKENI. V dropped 5 bases and J dropped 9 bases, with 16 bases sitting between them.